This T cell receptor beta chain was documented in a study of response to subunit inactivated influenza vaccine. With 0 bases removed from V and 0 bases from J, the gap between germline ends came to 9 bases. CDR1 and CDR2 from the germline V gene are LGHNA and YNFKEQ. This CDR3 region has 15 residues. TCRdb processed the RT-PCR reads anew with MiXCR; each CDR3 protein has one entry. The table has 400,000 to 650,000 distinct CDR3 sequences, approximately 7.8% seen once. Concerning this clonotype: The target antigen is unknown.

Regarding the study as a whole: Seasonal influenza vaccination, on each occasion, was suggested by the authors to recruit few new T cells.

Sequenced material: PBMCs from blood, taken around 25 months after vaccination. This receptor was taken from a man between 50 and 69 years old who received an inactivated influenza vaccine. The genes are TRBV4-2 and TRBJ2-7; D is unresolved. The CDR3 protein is CASSQDFGYSYEQYF. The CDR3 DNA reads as TGTGCCAGCAGCCAAGATTTCGGGTACTCCTACGAGCAGTACTTC.